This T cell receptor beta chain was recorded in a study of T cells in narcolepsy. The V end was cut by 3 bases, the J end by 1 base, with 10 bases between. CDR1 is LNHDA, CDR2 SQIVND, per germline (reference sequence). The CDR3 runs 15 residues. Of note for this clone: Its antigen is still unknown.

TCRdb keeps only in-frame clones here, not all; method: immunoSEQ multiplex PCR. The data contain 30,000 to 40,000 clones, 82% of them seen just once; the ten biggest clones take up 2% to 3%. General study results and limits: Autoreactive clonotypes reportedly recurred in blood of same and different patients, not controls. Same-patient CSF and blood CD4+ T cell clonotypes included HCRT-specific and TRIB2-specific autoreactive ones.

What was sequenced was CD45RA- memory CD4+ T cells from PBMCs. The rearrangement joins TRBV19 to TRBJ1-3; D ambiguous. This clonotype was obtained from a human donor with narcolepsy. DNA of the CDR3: TGTGCCAGTAGTATCTTTAGCTTATCTGGAAACACCATATATTTT. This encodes CASSIFSLSGNTIYF.